These 26 T cell receptor beta chains came from one sample sequenced in a study of prognosis after radiotherapy for stage I lung cancer. Two-round multiplex PCR amplified TCR beta CDR3 from genomic DNA. Every TRBV and TRBJ gene had its own specific primer in first-round PCR. From the multiplex PCR reads, TCRdb called clonotypes with MiXCR, one entry per CDR3 protein. Of roughly 38,000 distinct CDR3 sequences in the sample, around 22% were seen once. The source was PBMCs, collected before or after stereotactic body radiation therapy (not recorded which). These receptors all come from a donor over 45 with non-small cell lung cancer.

This clonotype was counted many times. The chain has TRBV7-6 and TRBJ2-1; tentative D call: TRBD2 (5 bases). Germline loops: CDR1 SGHVS, CDR2 FNYEAQ. The CDR3 has 18 amino acids. V shed 1 base and J shed 2 bases, with 18 bases lying between them. The CDR3 bases are TGTGCCAGCAGCTTAGTTGGAGAGAGCGGCATCACCTACAATGAGCAGTTCTTC. Encoded protein: CASSLVGESGITYNEQFF.

This clonotype was counted ten times or more. This chain joins TRBV29-1 and TRBJ2-7; D perhaps matches TRBD2 (6 bases). The CDR3 is made up of 18 amino acids. The germline V gene has CDR1 SQVTM and CDR2 ANQGSEA. The ends were cut back, 5 bases at V and 1 base at J, with 27 bases in the middle. The CDR3 DNA reads TGCAGCGTTCAGGACTTTCGCGGGACGGCCCACCCTTCCTACGAGCAGTACTTC. Its protein is CSVQDFRGTAHPSYEQYF.

In this sample, this clonotype turned up many times. The chain employs TRBV27 and TRBJ1-1, with a tentative D call TRBD1 (6 bases). V was trimmed by 4 bases and J by 5 bases, leaving 17 bases between them. Germline CDR1 and CDR2: MNHEY and SMNVEV (reference sequence). The CDR3 has 15 amino acids. The CDR3 DNA reads as TGTGCCAGCAGTTCACACCCCTGGGGGCGGACTGAAGCTTTCTTT. Amino acid sequence: CASSSHPWGRTEAFF.

In this sample, this clonotype turned up many times. The rearrangement joins TRBV28 to TRBJ1-2; 9 bases align to TRBD1. V dropped 6 bases and J dropped 2; count of bases not matched to a gene: 16. The germline V gene encodes CDR1 MDHEN and CDR2 SYDVKM. The CDR3 is 18 amino acids. The CDR3 reads CASSNLIKSGQGNYGYTF. As DNA, the CDR3 is TGTGCCAGCAGCAACCTCATTAAATCGGGACAGGGAAACTATGGCTACACCTTC.

Many counts were recorded for this clonotype. This chain links TRBV20-1 with TRBJ2-1; 13 bases are a match to TRBD2. The CDR3 totals 15 residues. The J segment lost 8 bases and the V segment lost 1 base, leaving 5 bases of the junction unmatched. Germline CDR1 DFQATT, CDR2 SNEGSKA (reference sequence). The CDR3 loop is CSARAGTSGKDEQFF. In nucleotides, the CDR3 is TGCAGTGCTAGAGCCGGGACTAGCGGGAAAGATGAGCAGTTCTTC.

This clonotype occurred many times. This chain uses TRBV19 with TRBJ1-1; D not certain. V was trimmed by 5 bases and J by 1 base, leaving 8 bases between them. CDR3 length: 13 amino acids. Germline loops: CDR1 LNHDA, CDR2 SQIVND (reference sequence). The CDR3 here is CASSDHRNTEAFF. CDR3 sequence (DNA): TGTGCCAGTAGTGACCACAGGAACACTGAAGCTTTCTTT.

The V and J genes are TRBV5-1 and TRBJ2-7; 10 bases match TRBD1. V lost 5 bases, J lost 5 bases, and 7 bases stayed unmatched. This CDR3 contains 14 residues. The germline V gene has CDR1 SGHRS and CDR2 YFSETQ. The CDR3 sequence: CASRGDRGWDEQYF. In DNA form, the CDR3 reads TGCGCCAGCAGGGGGGACAGGGGTTGGGACGAGCAGTACTTC. The full variable domain, its missing parts supplied by reference TRBV5-1 and TRBJ2-7, is KAGVTQTPRYLIKTRGQQVTLSCSPISGHRSVSWYQQTPGQGLQFLFEYFSETQRNKGNFPGRFSGRQFSNSRSEMNVSTLELGDSALYLCASRGDRGWDEQYFGPGTRLTVT.

As to this clonotype: One base away lies a much larger clone, so this may be a sequencing read error. J is TRBJ1-1 and V is TRBV2, with D perhaps TRBD1 (6 bases). V was pared by 9 bases and J by 13 bases, with 15 bases between. The CDR3 has 10 residues. Germline assignment: CDR1 SNHLY and CDR2 FYNNEI. CDR3 loop: CASRGYVDFF. The CDR3 DNA follows: TGTGCCAGTAGGGGGTATGTCGATTTCTTT.

In its sample, this clonotype was seen many times. The chain employs TRBV27 and TRBJ2-7; a weak D match, TRBD2 (5 bases). The CDR3 totals 14 residues. Germline V gene sequence: CDR1 MNHEY, CDR2 SMNVEV (reference sequence). V was pared by 4 bases and J by 4 bases, with 14 bases between. This CDR3 is CASSSTRTGYEQYF. In nucleotides, the CDR3 is TGTGCCAGCAGTTCAACGAGGACGGGATACGAGCAGTACTTC.

The sample holds many counts of this clonotype. CDR3 in DNA: TGTGCCAGCAGCTTAGAAGTGGGGGGGGGTGATACGCAGTATTTT. Translation gives CASSLEVGGGDTQYF. The chain recombines TRBV11-2 with TRBJ2-3; 7 bases fit TRBD2. The CDR3 runs to 15 residues. V lost 0 bases and J lost 6; bases outside the gene matches: 6. Germline assignment: CDR1 SGHAT and CDR2 FQNNGV.

This clonotype has a count of ten or more. The chain joins TRBV5-1 to TRBJ2-3; D gene uncertain. From germline, CDR1 is SGHRS and CDR2 YFSETQ. Trimming took off 0 bases at V and 4 bases at J, with 3 bases between the two ends. The CDR3 is 12 amino acids. CDR3 sequence reads: CASSLAPDTQYF. Written as DNA, the CDR3 is TGCGCCAGCAGCTTGGCTCCAGATACGCAGTATTTT.

About this clonotype itself: A read error is likely here: a far larger clone is one base away. The rearrangement joins TRBV6-7 to TRBJ1-2; 7 bases fit TRBD1. TRBV6-7 falls under the ORF class, with uncertain function. With V trimmed by 10 bases and J by 2 bases, 16 bases remained unmatched. The CDR3 totals 16 residues. The CDR3 is CAITEGATGFNYGYTF. CDR3 bases: TGTGCCATCACCGAGGGTGCGACAGGGTTCAACTATGGCTACACCTTC.

This clonotype was seen a few times. With a much larger clone just one base away, this may be a read error. The chain couples TRBV6-1 to TRBJ2-3, with TRBD2 as a possible D gene (6 bases). The length of the CDR3 is 13 residues. The germline V gene encodes CDR1 MNHNS and CDR2 SASEGT. The CDR3 protein is CASRLALSDTRYF. As DNA, the CDR3 is TGTGCCAGCAGACTAGCATTATCAGATACGCGGTATTTT.

Many counts were recorded for this clonotype. The rearrangement uses TRBV6-1 and TRBJ2-5; D may be TRBD2 (6 bases). Germline V gene sequence: CDR1 MNHNS, CDR2 SASEGT. With 7 bases removed from V and 3 bases from J, the gap between germline ends came to 24 bases. There are 17 residues in the CDR3. This CDR3 is CASISNLQGGGKETQYF. The CDR3 nucleotides read TGTGCCAGCATCTCCAACCTGCAGGGCGGCGGGAAAGAGACCCAGTACTTC.

About this clonotype itself: A much bigger clone sits one base away, suggesting this may be a read error. The V gene is TRBV28, the J gene TRBJ1-5; TRBD1 aligns across 7 bases. Germline lookup yields CDR1 MDHEN and CDR2 SYDVKM. The CDR3 sequence is 16 residues long. J was trimmed by 2 bases and V by 4 bases; bases with no gene match: 8. The DNA for the CDR3 is TGTGCCAGCAGTTCCTTCACAGGGGTTGGCAATCAGCCCCAGCATTTT. Protein product: CASSSFTGVGNQPQHF.

To note about this clonotype: This is likely an artifact of a read error, given a far larger clone one base away. The rearrangement joins TRBV6-1 to TRBJ2-7, with D possibly matching TRBD1 (5 bases). The closer fit of TRBJ2-5 to the DNA end suggests the J call may be wrong. CDR1 is MNHNS and CDR2 is SASEGT in the germline V gene. The CDR3 extends over 15 amino acids. The CDR3 protein is CATRADSMGGETQYF. In DNA form, the CDR3 reads TGTGCCACCAGGGCTGATAGTATGGGTGGGGAGACCCAGTACTTC.

With regard to this clonotype: Given a far larger clone just one base away, this is likely a sequencing read error. The gene calls are TRBV11-2 and TRBJ2-1; TRBD2 might be the D (7 bases). CDR1 is SGHAT and CDR2 is FQNNGV in the germline V gene. The length of the CDR3 is 13 residues. In nucleotides, the CDR3 is TGCGCCAGCAGCCCAACTAGGGGGGGTGAGCAGCTCTTC. It translates to CASSPTRGGEQLF.

This clonotype was observed at least ten times. The genes are TRBV2 and TRBJ2-7; D not certain. The CDR3 is 12 amino acids. The V end was cut by 6 bases, the J end by 2 bases, with 8 bases between. CDR1 and CDR2 (germline): SNHLY, FYNNEI. The CDR3 spells CASSWGPYEQYF. The CDR3 DNA follows: TGTGCCAGCAGCTGGGGTCCCTACGAGCAGTACTTC.

This clonotype showed up many times. The chain carries TRBV28 and TRBJ1-2; unclear D gene. This CDR3 spans 15 amino acids. With 7 bases removed from V and 5 bases from J, the gap between germline ends came to 20 bases. Germline V gene sequence: CDR1 MDHEN, CDR2 SYDVKM. The DNA of the CDR3 is TGTGCCAGCACCCTAGAGGCGGGAGCCCTTTATGGCTACACCTTC. The encoded protein is CASTLEAGALYGYTF.

This clonotype was seen at least ten times. V gene TRBV5-1 combines with J gene TRBJ2-2, with D unresolved. The CDR3 extends over 15 amino acids. V lost 2 bases, J lost 4 bases, and 12 bases lay in between. Germline V gene data show CDR1 as SGHRS and CDR2 as YFSETQ. The CDR3: CASSFDAGFTGELFF. DNA of the CDR3: TGCGCCAGCAGCTTCGATGCCGGTTTCACCGGGGAGCTGTTTTTT. Variable domain in full (rest from reference TRBV5-1 and TRBJ2-2): KAGVTQTPRYLIKTRGQQVTLSCSPISGHRSVSWYQQTPGQGLQFLFEYFSETQRNKGNFPGRFSGRQFSNSRSEMNVSTLELGDSALYLCASSFDAGFTGELFFGEGSRLTVL.

This clonotype was found many times. This chain links TRBV5-6 with TRBJ2-1; D is unresolved. Germline values: CDR1 SGHDT, CDR2 YYEEEE. CDR3 length: 15 amino acids. Trimming removed 0 bases from V and 6 bases from J, with 13 bases in between. The CDR3 protein is CASSLGGASFNEQFF. The DNA for the CDR3 is TGTGCCAGCAGCTTGGGAGGAGCTAGTTTCAATGAGCAGTTCTTC.

This clonotype was observed many times. The chain couples TRBV19 to TRBJ2-7, with a tentative D call TRBD2 (6 bases). Germline V gene lookup returns CDR1 LNHDA and CDR2 SQIVND (reference sequence). This CDR3 is built from 14 residues. V dropped 10 bases and J dropped 2 bases, with 18 bases sitting between them. CDR3 coding DNA: TGTGCCACGCAGGCCTTCGGCGGGGCCTACGAGCAGTACTTC. Encoded protein: CATQAFGGAYEQYF.

Details on this clonotype: A much bigger clone sits one base away, suggesting this may be a read error. The chain carries TRBV6-2 or TRBV6-3 and TRBJ2-7; D not certain. Per the germline V gene, CDR1 is MNHEY and CDR2 is SVGEGT. This CDR3 is built from 14 residues. Between the trimmed V and J ends, which lost 7 bases and 0 bases, there was a span of 13 bases. The CDR3 loop is CASIRYTSSYEQYF. CDR3 nucleotides: TGTGCCAGCATCAGGTACACTTCCTCCTACGAGCAGTACTTC.

In its sample, this clonotype was seen many times. This chain joins TRBV14 and TRBJ1-2, with 11 bases lining up with TRBD1. Germline CDR1 SGHDN, CDR2 FVKESK. The CDR3 contains 15 residues. The V gene end was trimmed by 1 base and the J gene end by 10 bases; junction bases not matched to a gene: 8. The CDR3 loop reads CASSQGAGQGADYTF. In DNA form, the CDR3 reads TGTGCCAGCAGCCAAGGGGCAGGACAGGGGGCCGACTACACCTTC.

In its sample, this clonotype was seen many times. The rearrangement links TRBV19 to TRBJ1-5; D gene uncertain. CDR3 length: 14 amino acids. Trimming cost V 3 bases and J 3 bases, with 9 bases left between them. Per the germline V gene, CDR1 is LNHDA and CDR2 is SQIVND (reference sequence). CDR3 in amino acids: CASSIGNYNQPQHF. In nucleotides, the CDR3 is TGTGCCAGTAGTATCGGGAACTACAATCAGCCCCAGCATTTT.

At least ten counts were recorded for this clonotype. V and J are TRBV6-1 and TRBJ1-2; D gene unclear. Germline V gives CDR1 MNHNS, CDR2 SASEGT. The CDR3 runs 14 residues. V lost 9 bases and J lost 5, with 19 bases in between. As DNA, the CDR3 is TGTGCCAGTAACGAAGGTCAACGGGGTTATGGCTACACCTTC. It encodes CASNEGQRGYGYTF.